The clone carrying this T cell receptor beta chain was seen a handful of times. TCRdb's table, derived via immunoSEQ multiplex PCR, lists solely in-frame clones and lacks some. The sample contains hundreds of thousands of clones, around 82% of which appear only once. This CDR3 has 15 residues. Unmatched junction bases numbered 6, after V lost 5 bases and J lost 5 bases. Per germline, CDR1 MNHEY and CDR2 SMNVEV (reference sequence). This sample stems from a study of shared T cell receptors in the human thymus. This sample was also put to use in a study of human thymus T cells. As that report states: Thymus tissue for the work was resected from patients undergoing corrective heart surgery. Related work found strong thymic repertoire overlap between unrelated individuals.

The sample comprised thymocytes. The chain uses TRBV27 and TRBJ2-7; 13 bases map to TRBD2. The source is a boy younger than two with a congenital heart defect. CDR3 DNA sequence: TGTGCCAGCAGTCCGAGGACTAGCGGGAGCCACGAGCAGTACTTC. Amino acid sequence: CASSPRTSGSHEQYF.